Presented here are 24 T cell receptor beta chains from one specimen sequenced in a study of T cell responses to AZD1222 COVID-19 vaccine. TCRdb keeps only in-frame clones here, not all; method: immunoSEQ multiplex PCR. The sample holds about 97,000 clones, 70% to 90% seen once. The input for sequencing was peripheral blood, taken on day 0 of AZD1222 vaccination. The receptors derive from an adult in good health.

This clone was seen a few times. The chain employs TRBV13 and TRBJ2-3; TRBD1 agrees at 12 bases. The CDR3 has 15 amino acids. The trim removed 5 bases at V and 4 bases at J, leaving 4 bases unmatched. Germline V gene lookup returns CDR1 PRHDT and CDR2 FYEKMQ (reference sequence). CDR3 in DNA: TGTGCCAGCAGCAGGGGGACAGGGGGCGCAGATACGCAGTATTTT. This translates into CASSRGTGGADTQYF.

V is TRBV29-1 and J is TRBJ1-5, with D unclear. The CDR3 spans 13 residues. Germline-derived CDR1 and CDR2 are SQVTM and ANQGSEA. V lost 4 bases, J lost 4 bases, and 11 bases lay in between. In nucleotides, the CDR3 is TGCAGCGTTGCCTCCCAGCAGAATCAGCCCCAGCATTTT. As protein: CSVASQQNQPQHF.

V and J are TRBV27 and TRBJ2-2, with a possible D match to TRBD2 (7 bases). This CDR3 is 15 amino acids long. Germline V CDR1 and CDR2: MNHEY, SMNVEV (reference sequence). Trimming pared 3 bases from V and 5 bases from J, leaving 13 bases between. CDR3 amino acids: CASSFGGPYTGELFF. In DNA form, the CDR3 reads TGTGCCAGCAGTTTCGGGGGGCCGTATACCGGGGAGCTGTTTTTT.

V usage is TRBV3-1 (or the pseudogene TRBV3-2) and J usage is TRBJ2-7, with D unclear. CDR1 is LGHDT, CDR2 YNNKEL, per germline (reference sequence). V lost 4 bases to trimming and J lost 1 base, with 11 bases between them. This CDR3 spans 14 amino acids. The CDR3 loop reads CASSRERGSYEQYF. CDR3 coding DNA: TGTGCCAGCAGCCGAGAACGCGGTTCCTACGAGCAGTACTTC.

V gene TRBV19 combines with J gene TRBJ1-6, with D unresolved. Germline loops: CDR1 LNHDA, CDR2 SQIVND (reference sequence). V was cut by 1 base and J by 14 bases, with 15 bases left in between. The CDR3 has 14 residues. The CDR3 sequence is CASSIVTASGALHF. The CDR3 nucleotides are TGTGCCAGTAGTATAGTAACAGCCTCTGGGGCCCTCCACTTT.

This rearrangement joins TRBV7-2 to TRBJ1-3, with 7 positions matching TRBD1. The CDR3 is 11 residues long. Trimming cost V 6 bases and J 9 bases; bases outside gene matches: 2. Germline V CDR1 and CDR2: SGHTA, FQGNSA. The CDR3 region is CASRRQGTIYF. The CDR3 region has the DNA TGTGCCAGCAGACGACAGGGCACCATATATTTT.

The V gene is TRBV18, the J gene TRBJ2-2; D is ambiguous. Trimming left V 6 bases short and J 4 bases short, with 3 bases between. There are 11 residues in the CDR3. Germline V gene data show CDR1 as KGHSH and CDR2 as LQKENI. CDR3 residues: CASSGTGELFF. CDR3 DNA sequence: TGTGCCAGCTCGGGCACCGGGGAGCTGTTTTTT.

The sample holds a few counts of this clone. Other DNA variants within this sample encode the same CDR3. The gene calls are TRBV5-4 and TRBJ2-7; D gene ambiguous. CDR3 size: 14 residues. V was clipped by 0 bases and J by 0 bases, with 7 bases between them. Germline values: CDR1 SGHNT, CDR2 YYREEE (reference sequence). This CDR3 reads CASSLDLSSYEQYF. Here the CDR3 DNA reads TGTGCCAGCAGCTTGGACCTCTCCTCCTACGAGCAGTACTTC.

The count of this clone is one. J is TRBJ1-1 and V is TRBV19, with a possible D match to TRBD1 (6 bases). In germline, CDR1 is LNHDA, CDR2 SQIVND (reference sequence). Trimming removed 5 bases from V and 5 bases from J, with 15 bases in between. The CDR3 extends over 14 amino acids. This CDR3 is CASSEPGARTEAFF. The CDR3 DNA sequence: TGTGCCAGTAGTGAACCGGGGGCTCGGACTGAAGCTTTCTTT.

The V call is TRBV7-2, the J call TRBJ2-3; D might be TRBD2 (7 bases). CDR1 and CDR2 (germline): SGHTA, FQGNSA. Deletions cut 6 bases from V and 1 base from J, with 14 bases between. The length of the CDR3 is 15 residues. CDR3 bases: TGTGCCAGCAGGATGGGGGGGCCCCGCACAGATACGCAGTATTTT. This translates into CASRMGGPRTDTQYF.

The rearrangement links TRBV5-4 to TRBJ1-6, with 7 bases that match TRBD1. Unmatched junction bases numbered 11, after V lost 4 bases and J lost 10 bases. From germline, CDR1 is SGHNT and CDR2 YYREEE (reference sequence). The CDR3 totals 15 residues. The CDR3 nucleotides are TGTGCCAGCAGCCCCGAAAGGGGGCAGAGCTCACCCCTCCACTTT. This gives the protein CASSPERGQSSPLHF.

The chain uses TRBV11-3 and TRBJ2-1; 9 nucleotides align to TRBD1. The CDR3 extends over 15 amino acids. The germline gives CDR1 SGHNT, CDR2 YENEEA. V shed 2 bases, J shed 6 bases, and the junction held 5 bases outside the gene matches. The CDR3 here is CASSLSGQGPNEQFF. The DNA of the CDR3 is TGTGCCAGCAGCTTATCGGGACAGGGTCCCAATGAGCAGTTCTTC.

In DNA form, the CDR3 reads TGTGCCAGCAGCTTAGGTACCTGGGGGAACACTGAAGCTTTCTTT. It yields the protein CASSLGTWGNTEAFF. The chain is built from TRBV7-6 and TRBJ1-1; no definite D call. Trimming removed 1 base at V and 1 base at J, with 10 bases between. Germline lookup yields CDR1 SGHVS and CDR2 FNYEAQ. The CDR3 contains 15 residues.

The chain uses TRBV15 and TRBJ1-3; tentative D call: TRBD1 (5 bases). Between the trimmed V and J ends, which lost 0 bases and 6 bases, there was a span of 9 bases. The CDR3 sequence is 14 residues long. CDR1 is LNHNV, CDR2 YYDKDF, per germline (reference sequence). The CDR3 spells CATSREGVANTIYF. The CDR3 region has the DNA TGTGCCACCAGCAGAGAAGGGGTTGCAAACACCATATATTTT.

This clone appeared once. The chain has TRBV7-8 and TRBJ1-5; D gene unclear. Between the trimmed V and J ends, which lost 6 bases and 3 bases, there was a span of 12 bases. Germline CDR1 and CDR2: SGHVS and FQNEAQ. This CDR3 is 14 amino acids long. The CDR3 reads CASSPRQANQPQHF. CDR3 sequence (DNA): TGTGCCAGCAGTCCCCGACAAGCCAATCAGCCCCAGCATTTT.

This CDR3 reads CASSFGTDTYEQYF. CDR3 sequence (DNA): TGTGCCAGCAGCTTCGGGACAGATACCTACGAGCAGTACTTC. This chain links TRBV7-9 with TRBJ2-7; 7 bases are a match to TRBD1. The germline V gene has CDR1 SEHNR and CDR2 FQNEAQ (reference sequence). The CDR3 extends over 14 amino acids. The V segment lost 3 bases and the J segment 2 bases; nucleotides outside the gene matches: 4.

This clone turned up a few times. At one end the junction does not follow the germline gene, possibly because of a read error. The gene calls are TRBV7-7 and TRBJ2-5; the match to TRBD2 covers 14 bases. This CDR3 spans 16 amino acids. Germline V gives CDR1 SSHAT, CDR2 FNYEAQ (reference sequence). CDR3 in DNA: TGTGCTAGCAGCTCTGGACTAGCGGGGGGTCAAGAGACCCAGTACTTC. Translating it yields CASSSGLAGGQETQYF.

The chain links TRBV30 to TRBJ1-3; D ambiguous. The CDR3 runs 16 residues. The ends were cut back, 0 bases at V and 0 bases at J, with 12 bases in the middle. In germline, CDR1 is GTSNPN, CDR2 SVGIG (reference sequence). The CDR3 DNA reads as TGTGCCTGGAGTGTAGCGGATACCAACTCTGGAAACACCATATATTTT. Translating it yields CAWSVADTNSGNTIYF.

J is TRBJ1-1 and V is TRBV4-1, with a possible D match to TRBD1 (6 bases). Between the trimmed V and J ends, which lost 1 base and 1 base, there was a span of 13 bases. The CDR3 length is 16 residues. Germline V CDR1 and CDR2: MGHRA, YSYEKL. The CDR3 is CASSQGPQGGNTEAFF. Written as DNA, the CDR3 is TGCGCCAGCAGCCAAGGGCCACAGGGCGGGAACACTGAAGCTTTCTTT.

The rearrangement uses TRBV7-2 and TRBJ1-6, with D possibly being TRBD1 (6 bases). Germline CDR1 and CDR2: SGHTA and FQGNSA. The CDR3 extends over 15 amino acids. The V gene lost 5 bases and the J gene lost 8 bases, with 16 bases spanning the gap. The DNA for the CDR3 is TGTGCCAGCAGCAAAGCCAGGACAGCCGATTCACCCCTCCACTTT. It encodes CASSKARTADSPLHF.

The chain is built from TRBV28 and TRBJ1-3, with 12 bases lining up with TRBD1. Germline CDR1 is MDHEN and CDR2 is SYDVKM. The CDR3 spans 16 residues. V gave up 6 bases and J gave up 3 bases; unmatched junction bases: 6. The CDR3 DNA reads TGTGCCAGCAGAGGGACAGGGGGCGCGCATGGAAACACCATATATTTT. Its translation is CASRGTGGAHGNTIYF.

The chain links TRBV28 to TRBJ2-2; D is uncertain. The CDR3 has 14 residues. The V gene's germline CDR1 is MDHEN and CDR2 SYDVKM. With 8 bases removed from V and 8 bases from J, the gap between germline ends came to 18 bases. The CDR3 nucleotides are TGTGCCAGCCGGCACCCAACCACCACGGGGGAGCTGTTTTTT. It yields the protein CASRHPTTTGELFF. Combining the CDR3 with reference TRBV28 and TRBJ2-2 gives the whole variable domain DVKVTQSSRYLVKRTGEKVFLECVQDMDHENMFWYRQDPGLGLRLIYFSYDVKMKEKGDIPEGYSVSREKKERFSLILESASTNQTSMYLCASRHPTTTGELFFGEGSRLTVL.

The CDR3 DNA reads as TGCGCCAGCAGCCACTCCGGGACAGGGGAGGGCTATGGCTACACCTTC. Amino acids: CASSHSGTGEGYGYTF. V gene TRBV4-3 combines with J gene TRBJ1-2; the match to TRBD1 covers 10 bases. Germline CDR1 is LGHNA and CDR2 is YSLEER. J was trimmed by 4 bases and V by 3 bases; bases with no gene match: 8. The length of the CDR3 is 16 residues.

V gene TRBV6-5 combines with J gene TRBJ1-6; 10 bases agree with TRBD1. CDR1 is MNHEY, CDR2 SVGAGI, per germline. V gave up 7 bases and J gave up 7 bases; unmatched junction bases: 4. CDR3 length equals 14 residues. The CDR3 bases are TGTGCCAGCACCCGGACAGGGGGAAATTCACCCCTCCACTTT. The encoded protein is CASTRTGGNSPLHF.